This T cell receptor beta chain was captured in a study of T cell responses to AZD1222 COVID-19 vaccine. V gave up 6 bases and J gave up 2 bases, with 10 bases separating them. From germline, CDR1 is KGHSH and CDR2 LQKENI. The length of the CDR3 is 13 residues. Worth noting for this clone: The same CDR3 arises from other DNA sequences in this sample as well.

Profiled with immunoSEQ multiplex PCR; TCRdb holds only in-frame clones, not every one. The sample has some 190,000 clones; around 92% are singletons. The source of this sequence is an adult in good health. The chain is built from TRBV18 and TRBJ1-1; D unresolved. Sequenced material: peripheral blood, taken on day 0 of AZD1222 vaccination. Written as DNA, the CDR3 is TGTGCCAGCTCCCTGGACGTAAACACTGAAGCTTTCTTT. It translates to CASSLDVNTEAFF.